This T cell receptor beta chain emerged from a study of blood T cell repertoires in COVID-19. Study in general: T cells, B-cell-depleted T cells, or PBMCs provided the cDNA or gDNA that served as material.

Germline V lookup: CDR1 SGDLS, CDR2 YYNGEE. V lost 2 bases to trimming and J lost 8 bases, with 16 bases between them. CDR3 length: 15 amino acids. Original processing notes: Estimation of nucleated cell counts was performed using reference gene primer amplification. Sequencing used immunoSEQ multiplex PCR; TCRdb keeps in-frame clones, though not all of them. For V, J and clone size, that table is used; D and trimming come from the DNA. The sample contains more than 45,000 clones, roughly nine tenths of which appear only once. Sequenced: peripheral blood. This TCR was sampled from a woman in her seventies with active COVID-19. The chain employs TRBV9 and TRBJ1-4; no clear D gene. DNA of the CDR3: TGTGCCAGCAGCGTCGAAGTTGGGTCGGGGGAAAAACTGTTTTTT. Its protein is CASSVEVGSGEKLFF.